Below are 19 T cell receptor beta chains sequenced from a single sample in a study of cytotoxic CD8 clonotypes in ibrutinib-treated CLL. The method was immunoSEQ multiplex PCR; TCRdb's version includes in-frame clones alone and lacks a portion of them. Of approximately 80,000 clones in the sample, 86% were seen once. The sequencing used PBMCs, collected before ibrutinib treatment. The receptors shown here come from a human donor with chronic lymphocytic leukemia.

This clone was seen just once. The chain joins TRBV7-3 to TRBJ1-5; D gene ambiguous. CDR3 length: 13 amino acids. Germline values: CDR1 SGHTA, CDR2 FQGTGA. V lost 5 bases and J 4 bases, leaving 9 bases between the germline ends. DNA of the CDR3: TGTGCCAGCAGCCAAGATTTAAATCAGCCCCAGCATTTT. It specifies CASSQDLNQPQHF.

The J gene is TRBJ2-3, the V gene TRBV7-9; 11 bases line up with TRBD2. The CDR3 covers 18 residues. V gave up 5 bases and J gave up 4 bases; unmatched junction bases: 14. The V gene's germline CDR1 is SEHNR and CDR2 FQNEAQ (reference sequence). The CDR3: CASSHYRLAGGRADTQYF. Written as DNA, the CDR3 is TGTGCCAGCAGCCACTACAGGCTAGCGGGAGGACGGGCAGATACGCAGTATTTT.

The chain combines TRBV28 with TRBJ2-4; the match to TRBD2 covers 7 bases. Germline lookup yields CDR1 MDHEN and CDR2 SYDVKM. J lost 0 bases, V lost 5 bases, and 7 bases had no gene match. The CDR3 runs 16 residues. CDR3 sequence reads: CASSTFGGSAKNIQYF. The DNA of the CDR3 is TGTGCCAGCAGTACCTTCGGGGGGTCAGCCAAAAACATTCAGTACTTC.

The chain is built from TRBV5-1 and TRBJ1-5, with TRBD1 identical over 9 bases. The trim removed 4 bases at V and 6 bases at J, leaving 14 bases unmatched. The CDR3 is 17 residues long. In germline, CDR1 is SGHRS, CDR2 YFSETQ. The CDR3 is CASSPSPGTGNGQPQHF. CDR3 coding DNA: TGCGCCAGCAGCCCCAGTCCCGGGACAGGGAACGGTCAGCCCCAGCATTTT.

This clone was observed at least ten times. The chain joins TRBV5-1 to TRBJ2-7; D possibly uses TRBD1 or TRBD2 (6 bases each). V lost 4 bases and J 5 bases, leaving 16 bases between the germline ends. The germline CDR1 and CDR2 sequences are SGHRS and YFSETQ. This CDR3 is 14 amino acids long. The CDR3 sequence is CASSTWGGDNEQYF. CDR3 sequence (DNA): TGCGCCAGCAGCACGTGGGGCGGGGACAACGAGCAGTACTTC.

The CDR3 spells CASRFSRAGEGYTF. The CDR3 DNA is TGTGCCAGCCGCTTTTCTCGGGCAGGGGAAGGCTACACCTTC. The chain carries TRBV28 and TRBJ1-2; D may be TRBD1 (6 bases). There are 14 residues in the CDR3. Germline V CDR1 and CDR2: MDHEN, SYDVKM. The V end was cut by 8 bases, the J end by 8 bases, with 21 bases between.

The gene calls are TRBV5-1 and TRBJ2-7; TRBD2 matches at 7 bases. The germline CDR1 and CDR2 sequences are SGHRS and YFSETQ. The V and J ends lost 5 bases and 7 bases, in that order; junction bases with no gene match: 15. This CDR3 has 15 residues. As DNA, the CDR3 is TGCGCCAGCAGTTTAAGCGGGGCTGACAATACGGAGCAGTACTTC. It is translated as CASSLSGADNTEQYF.

This chain joins TRBV5-1 and TRBJ1-1; D unresolved. Trimming cost V 0 bases and J 1 base, with 10 bases left between them. This CDR3 has 15 amino acids. Germline loops: CDR1 SGHRS, CDR2 YFSETQ. Written as DNA, the CDR3 is TGCGCCAGCAGCTTGGGGAGGGCGGGGAACACTGAAGCTTTCTTT. Translation gives CASSLGRAGNTEAFF.

V gene TRBV7-6 combines with J gene TRBJ1-5; maybe TRBD1 (5 bases). Trimming shortened V by 2 bases and J by 0 bases, and 8 bases separated the two germline ends. This CDR3 contains 15 residues. Germline CDR1 SGHVS, CDR2 FNYEAQ. The CDR3 loop is CASSLWGDSNQPQHF. The CDR3, as DNA: TGTGCCAGCAGCTTATGGGGGGATAGCAATCAGCCCCAGCATTTT.

The J gene is TRBJ1-1, the V gene TRBV30, with D possibly being TRBD1 (5 bases). Trimming left V 4 bases short and J 0 bases short, with 12 bases between. The CDR3 is 14 amino acids. In germline, CDR1 is GTSNPN, CDR2 SVGIG (reference sequence). The CDR3 coding sequence is TGTGCCTGGAAGCCGGGACGGTTGAACACTGAAGCTTTCTTT. Encoded protein: CAWKPGRLNTEAFF.

This clone was observed a handful of times. The gene calls are TRBV11-2 and TRBJ2-3, with 16 bases lining up with TRBD2. Germline CDR1 SGHAT, CDR2 FQNNGV. The junction had 6 bases not matched to a gene; V was cut back by 1 base and J by 8 bases. The CDR3 sequence is 17 residues long. CDR3 amino acids: CASSLVGTSGRAATQYF. CDR3 nucleotide sequence: TGTGCCAGCAGCTTAGTGGGGACTAGCGGGAGGGCCGCTACGCAGTATTTT.

The CDR3 DNA reads as TGTGCCAGCAGTTTCGGGCAGGGGTTTGTGAACTATGGCTACACCTTC. It specifies CASSFGQGFVNYGYTF. The V call is TRBV27, the J call TRBJ1-2; tentative D call: TRBD1 (6 bases). The CDR3 sequence is 16 residues long. From germline, CDR1 is MNHEY and CDR2 SMNVEV (reference sequence). With 3 bases removed from V and 2 bases from J, the gap between germline ends came to 16 bases.

The CDR3 loop reads CSVEMGQVDSEQYF. For the CDR3, the DNA is TGCAGCGTTGAAATGGGACAGGTAGATAGTGAGCAGTACTTC. The chain uses TRBV29-1 and TRBJ2-7; TRBD1 matches at 8 bases. With 2 bases clipped from V and 7 bases from J, the junction kept 10 bases outside the gene matches. The CDR3 has 14 amino acids. CDR1 is SQVTM and CDR2 is ANQGSEA in the germline V gene.

The J gene is TRBJ1-2, the V gene TRBV19, with D possibly being TRBD1 (6 bases). Deletions cut 2 bases from V and 7 bases from J, with 20 bases between. Germline CDR1 reads LNHDA; CDR2 reads SQIVND (reference sequence). This CDR3 has 16 amino acids. DNA for the CDR3: TGTGCCAGTAGTATACGGGCACATGAGGGGGTAGTTGGCTACACCTTC. It specifies CASSIRAHEGVVGYTF.

The rearrangement joins TRBV5-3 to TRBJ2-1, with 10 bases fitting TRBD2. TRBV5-3 is known as an ORF, though its function is uncertain. CDR3 length: 17 residues. V was clipped by 0 bases and J by 7 bases; unmatched bases: 10. The CDR3 bases are TGTGCCAGAAGCTTGGAGGCCGAGCCGGGACTAGCGAATGAGCAGTTCTTC. Translation gives CARSLEAEPGLANEQFF.

The gene calls are TRBV6-5 and TRBJ1-3; D is uncertain. The CDR3 contains 15 residues. CDR1 and CDR2 from the germline V gene are MNHEY and SVGAGI. V lost 5 bases and J lost 0, with 11 bases in between. CDR3 nucleotide sequence: TGTGCCAGCAGTGTTCTGGGTTCCTCTGGAAACACCATATATTTT. This translates into CASSVLGSSGNTIYF.

The J gene is TRBJ2-7, the V gene TRBV4-3; D unclear. Between the trimmed V and J ends, which lost 0 bases and 4 bases, there was a span of 16 bases. The CDR3 runs 16 residues. CDR1 LGHNA and CDR2 YSLEER come from the germline V gene. CDR3: CASSQDTMGWMYEQYF. The CDR3 DNA follows: TGCGCCAGCAGCCAAGACACGATGGGTTGGATGTACGAGCAGTACTTC.

CDR3 in DNA: TGTGCCAGTAGTGTCCCGGGGGAGCGCGATGAGCAGTACTTC. This codes for CASSVPGERDEQYF. The genes are TRBV19 and TRBJ2-7; a possible D gene is TRBD2 (6 bases). V lost 5 bases, J lost 7 bases, and 18 bases lay in between. Looked up from germline, CDR1 is LNHDA and CDR2 is SQIVND (reference sequence). This CDR3 has 14 amino acids.

The chain links TRBV5-4 to TRBJ2-7, with a weak D call TRBD1 (5 bases). With 1 base removed from V and 2 bases from J, the gap between germline ends came to 13 bases. The CDR3 has 15 residues. Per the germline V gene, CDR1 is SGHNT and CDR2 is YYREEE (reference sequence). The DNA for the CDR3 is TGTGCCAGCAGCTTGAGGTCAGGGCCGACCTACGAGCAGTACTTC. Its translation: CASSLRSGPTYEQYF.